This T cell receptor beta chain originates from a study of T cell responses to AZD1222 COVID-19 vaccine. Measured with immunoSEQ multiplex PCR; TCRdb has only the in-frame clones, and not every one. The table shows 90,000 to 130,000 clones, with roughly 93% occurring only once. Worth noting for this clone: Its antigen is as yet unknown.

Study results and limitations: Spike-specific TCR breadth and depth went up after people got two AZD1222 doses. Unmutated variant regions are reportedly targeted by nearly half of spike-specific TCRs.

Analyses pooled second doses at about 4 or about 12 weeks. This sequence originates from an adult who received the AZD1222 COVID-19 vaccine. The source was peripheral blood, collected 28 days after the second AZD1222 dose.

The CDR3, as DNA: TGTGCCAGTAGTACTGGGACCGTCACAGATACGCAGTATTTT. Its protein product is CASSTGTVTDTQYF. The chain carries TRBV19 and TRBJ2-3; D is possibly TRBD1 or TRBD2 (5 bases each). The V end lost 4 bases, the J end lost 2 bases, and 10 bases lay between the germline ends. The CDR3 extends over 14 amino acids. The germline V gene has CDR1 LNHDA and CDR2 SQIVND (reference sequence).